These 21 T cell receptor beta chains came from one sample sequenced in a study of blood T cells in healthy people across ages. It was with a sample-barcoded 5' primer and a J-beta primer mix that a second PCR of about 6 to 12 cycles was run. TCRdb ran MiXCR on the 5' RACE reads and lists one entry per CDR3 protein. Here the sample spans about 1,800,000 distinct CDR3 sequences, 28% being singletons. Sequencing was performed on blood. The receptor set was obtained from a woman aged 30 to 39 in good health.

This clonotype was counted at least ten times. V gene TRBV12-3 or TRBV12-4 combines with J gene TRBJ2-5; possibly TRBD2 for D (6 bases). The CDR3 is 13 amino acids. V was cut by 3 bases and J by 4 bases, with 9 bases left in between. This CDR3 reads CASSLGGPETQYF. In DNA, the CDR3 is TGTGCCAGCAGTTTGGGGGGACCAGAGACCCAGTACTTC.

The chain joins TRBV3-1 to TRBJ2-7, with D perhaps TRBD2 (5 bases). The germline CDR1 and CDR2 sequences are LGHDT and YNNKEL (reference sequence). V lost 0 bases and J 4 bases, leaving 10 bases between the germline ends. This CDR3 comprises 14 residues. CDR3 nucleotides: TGTGCCAGCAGCCAAGAGGGGAGTTTATACGAGCAGTACTTC. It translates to CASSQEGSLYEQYF.

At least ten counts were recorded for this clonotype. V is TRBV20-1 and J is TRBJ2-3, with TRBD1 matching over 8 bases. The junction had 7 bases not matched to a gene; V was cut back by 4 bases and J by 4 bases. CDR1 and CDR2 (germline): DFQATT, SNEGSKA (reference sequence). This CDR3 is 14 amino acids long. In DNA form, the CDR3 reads TGCAGTGCTACCGGGACAGGTCGGTCAGATACGCAGTATTTT. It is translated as CSATGTGRSDTQYF.

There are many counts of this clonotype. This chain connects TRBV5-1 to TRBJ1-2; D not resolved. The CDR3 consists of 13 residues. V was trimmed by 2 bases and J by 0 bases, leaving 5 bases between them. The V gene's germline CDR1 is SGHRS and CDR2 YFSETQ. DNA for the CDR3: TGCGCCAGCAGCTTAAGAGCTAACTATGGCTACACCTTC. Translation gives CASSLRANYGYTF.

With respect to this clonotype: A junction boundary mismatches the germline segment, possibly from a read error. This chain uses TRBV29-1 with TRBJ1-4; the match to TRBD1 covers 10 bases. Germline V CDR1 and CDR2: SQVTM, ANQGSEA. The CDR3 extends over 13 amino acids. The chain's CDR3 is CSVHGTGDEELFF. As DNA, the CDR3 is TGCAGCGTCCACGGGACAGGGGATGAAGAACTGTTTTTT.

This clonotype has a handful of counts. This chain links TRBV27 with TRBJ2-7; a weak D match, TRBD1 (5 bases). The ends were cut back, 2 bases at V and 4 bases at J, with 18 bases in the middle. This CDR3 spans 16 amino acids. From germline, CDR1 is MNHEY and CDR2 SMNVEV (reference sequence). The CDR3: CASSLRAPDTGYEQYF. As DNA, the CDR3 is TGTGCCAGCAGTTTACGTGCCCCGGACACAGGTTACGAGCAGTACTTC.

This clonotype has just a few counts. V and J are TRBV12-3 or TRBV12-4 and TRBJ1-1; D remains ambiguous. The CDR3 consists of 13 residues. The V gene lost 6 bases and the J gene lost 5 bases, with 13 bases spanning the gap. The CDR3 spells CASSPITVTEAFF. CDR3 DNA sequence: TGTGCCAGCAGCCCTATCACAGTAACTGAAGCTTTCTTT.

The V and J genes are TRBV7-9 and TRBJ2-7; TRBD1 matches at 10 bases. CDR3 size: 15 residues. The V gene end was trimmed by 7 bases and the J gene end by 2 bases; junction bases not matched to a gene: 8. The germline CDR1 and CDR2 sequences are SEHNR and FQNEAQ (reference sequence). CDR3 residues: CASNPWTGGTYEQYF. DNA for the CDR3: TGTGCCAGCAATCCTTGGACAGGGGGGACCTACGAGCAGTACTTC.

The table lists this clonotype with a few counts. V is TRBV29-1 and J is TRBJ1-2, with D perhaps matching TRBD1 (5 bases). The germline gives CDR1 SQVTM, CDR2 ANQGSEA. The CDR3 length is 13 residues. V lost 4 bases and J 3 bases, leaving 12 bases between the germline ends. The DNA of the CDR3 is TGCAGCGTTGGTATCGGGGGGGACTATGGCTACACCTTC. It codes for CSVGIGGDYGYTF.

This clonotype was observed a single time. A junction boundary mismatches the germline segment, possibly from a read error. The CDR3 bases are TGCGCCGGCAGCTCTGACTGGCGTAGTATCAATGAGCAGTTCTTC. This codes for CAGSSDWRSINEQFF. The chain couples TRBV5-1 to TRBJ2-1; the D is unclear. The length of the CDR3 is 15 residues. Germline lookup yields CDR1 SGHRS and CDR2 YFSETQ. The whole variable domain, remainder taken from reference TRBV5-1 and TRBJ2-1, is KAGVTQTPRYLIKTRGQQVTLSCSPISGHRSVSWYQQTPGQGLQFLFEYFSETQRNKGNFPGRFSGRQFSNSRSEMNVSTLELGDSALYLCAGSSDWRSINEQFFGPGTRLTVL.

CDR3 loop: CASGTAPRYGYTF. CDR3 DNA sequence: TGTGCCAGTGGGACAGCCCCTCGCTATGGCTACACCTTC. The rearrangement links TRBV2 to TRBJ1-2, with 7 bases identical to TRBD1. The ends lost 9 bases at V and 4 bases at J; junction bases unmatched: 8. The CDR3 sequence is 13 residues long. Per the germline V gene, CDR1 is SNHLY and CDR2 is FYNNEI.

In DNA, the CDR3 is TGTGCCAGCAGGTTCCGGGACAGTCCTAACTATGGCTACACCTTC. Encoded protein: CASRFRDSPNYGYTF. The V gene is TRBV7-6, the J gene TRBJ1-2; 7 bases match TRBD1. The CDR3 length is 15 residues. V shed 6 bases and J 0 bases; nucleotides not matched to a gene: 7. CDR1 and CDR2 (germline): SGHVS, FNYEAQ.

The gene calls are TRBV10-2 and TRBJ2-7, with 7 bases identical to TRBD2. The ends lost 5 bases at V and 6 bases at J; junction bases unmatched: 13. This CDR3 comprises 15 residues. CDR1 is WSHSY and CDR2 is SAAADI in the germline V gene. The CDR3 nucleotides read TGCGCCAGCAGTCGTCGCTTCGGGGAGGGACTCGAGCAGTACTTC. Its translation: CASSRRFGEGLEQYF.

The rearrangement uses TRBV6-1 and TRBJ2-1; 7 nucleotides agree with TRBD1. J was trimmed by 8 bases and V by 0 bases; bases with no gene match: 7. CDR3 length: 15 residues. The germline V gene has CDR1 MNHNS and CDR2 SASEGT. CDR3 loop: CASSEALDRVDEQFF. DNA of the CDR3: TGTGCCAGCAGTGAAGCGCTTGACAGGGTTGATGAGCAGTTCTTC.

CDR3 amino acids: CASSDPLWSSGANVLTF. The DNA of the CDR3 is TGTGCCAGCAGCGACCCACTCTGGAGCTCTGGGGCCAACGTCCTGACTTTC. V and J are TRBV9 and TRBJ2-6, with D uncertain. The CDR3 is 17 amino acids. CDR1 SGDLS and CDR2 YYNGEE come from the germline V gene. Trimming took 3 bases from V and 0 from J, leaving 13 bases between them.

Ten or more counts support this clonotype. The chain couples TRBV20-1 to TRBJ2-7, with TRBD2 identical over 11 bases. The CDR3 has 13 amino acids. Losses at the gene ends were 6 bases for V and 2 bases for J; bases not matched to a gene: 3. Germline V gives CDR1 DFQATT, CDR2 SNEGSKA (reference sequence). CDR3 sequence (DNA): TGCAGTGCCTTTAGCGGGAGGGCCTACGAGCAGTACTTC. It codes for CSAFSGRAYEQYF.

The chain's CDR3 is CASEDSKTQYF. The CDR3 DNA sequence: TGTGCCAGCGAGGACAGTAAGACCCAGTACTTC. This chain joins TRBV7-9 and TRBJ2-7; tentatively, D is TRBD1 (6 bases). The J call may not be correct, given that the DNA end is closer to TRBJ2-5. CDR1 is SEHNR and CDR2 is FQNEAQ in the germline V gene (reference sequence). CDR3 length: 11 residues.

The CDR3, as DNA: TGTGCCAGCAGCTTAGGGGGGCCTAGCGTGGGCCGTTTCGAGCAGTACTTC. Amino acids: CASSLGGPSVGRFEQYF. V and J are TRBV5-6 and TRBJ2-7, with D possibly called TRBD1 or TRBD2 (6 bases each). The CDR3 covers 17 residues. CDR1 SGHDT and CDR2 YYEEEE come from the germline V gene. Trimming took 2 bases from V and 6 from J, leaving 24 bases between them.

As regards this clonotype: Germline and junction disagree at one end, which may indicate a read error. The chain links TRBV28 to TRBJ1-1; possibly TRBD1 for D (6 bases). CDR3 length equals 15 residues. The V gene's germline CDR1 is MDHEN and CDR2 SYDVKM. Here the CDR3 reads CANSYPGVVNTEAFF. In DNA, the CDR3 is TGTGCCAACAGTTACCCAGGGGTGGTGAACACTGAAGCTTTCTTT.

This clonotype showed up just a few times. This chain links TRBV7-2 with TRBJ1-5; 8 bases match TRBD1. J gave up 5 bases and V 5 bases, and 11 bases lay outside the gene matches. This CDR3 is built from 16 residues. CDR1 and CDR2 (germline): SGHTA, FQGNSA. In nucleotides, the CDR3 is TGTGCCAGCAGCCCAGGACAGGGCCGTATCTATCAGCCCCAGCATTTT. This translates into CASSPGQGRIYQPQHF.

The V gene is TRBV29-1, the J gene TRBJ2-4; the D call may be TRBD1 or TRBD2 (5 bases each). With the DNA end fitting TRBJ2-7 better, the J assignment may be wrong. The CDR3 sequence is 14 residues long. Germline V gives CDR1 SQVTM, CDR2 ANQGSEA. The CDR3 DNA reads TGCAGCGTTGAGACCCGAGCAGGGAGCTACGAGCAGTACTTC. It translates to CSVETRAGSYEQYF.